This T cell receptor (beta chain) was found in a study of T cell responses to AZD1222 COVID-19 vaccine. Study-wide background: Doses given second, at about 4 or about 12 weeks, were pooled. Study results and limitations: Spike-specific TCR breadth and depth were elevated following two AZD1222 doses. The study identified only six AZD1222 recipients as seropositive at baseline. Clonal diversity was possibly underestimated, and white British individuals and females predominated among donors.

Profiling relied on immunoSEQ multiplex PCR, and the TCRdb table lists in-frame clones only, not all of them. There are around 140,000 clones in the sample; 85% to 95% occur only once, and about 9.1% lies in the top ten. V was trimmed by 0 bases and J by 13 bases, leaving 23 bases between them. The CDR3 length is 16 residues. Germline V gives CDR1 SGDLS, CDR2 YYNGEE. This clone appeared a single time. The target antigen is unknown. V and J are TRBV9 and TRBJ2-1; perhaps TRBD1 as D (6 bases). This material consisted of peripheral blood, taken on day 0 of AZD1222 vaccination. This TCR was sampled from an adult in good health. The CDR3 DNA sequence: TGTGCCAGCAGCGTAGTACAGGGTTCACCTCTCTGGTTCCAGTTCTTC. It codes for CASSVVQGSPLWFQFF.